Sequencing of this TCR beta chain was carried out in a study of blood T cell repertoires in COVID-19. Overall study context: Researchers got acute and convalescent COVID-19 samples from the United States, Italy and Spain. The analysed material was cDNA or gDNA that came from T cells, B-cell-depleted T cells, or PBMCs.

In the authors' workflow: Reference gene primer amplification in the assay estimated nucleated cell counts. Only in-frame clones appear in the TCRdb table, and some are missing; sequencing was by immunoSEQ multiplex PCR. D and trimming were read from the DNA, whereas the V and J calls and clone size are those reported in that table. The profile covers 110,000 or so clones, with about 85% appearing a single time and about 3.9% taken by the ten largest. This CDR3 spans 15 amino acids. The V gene's germline CDR1 is KGHSH and CDR2 LQKENI. Trimming at V came to 2 bases and at J to 2 bases, leaving 5 bases not matched to a gene.

The sample consisted of peripheral blood. V gene TRBV18 combines with J gene TRBJ2-7; 8 bases are shared with TRBD2. The receptor comes from a man in his forties or fifties with acute or convalescent COVID-19. DNA of the CDR3: TGTGCCAGCTCACCATACGAAGCGGGAGCCTACGAGCAGTACTTC. Protein product: CASSPYEAGAYEQYF.